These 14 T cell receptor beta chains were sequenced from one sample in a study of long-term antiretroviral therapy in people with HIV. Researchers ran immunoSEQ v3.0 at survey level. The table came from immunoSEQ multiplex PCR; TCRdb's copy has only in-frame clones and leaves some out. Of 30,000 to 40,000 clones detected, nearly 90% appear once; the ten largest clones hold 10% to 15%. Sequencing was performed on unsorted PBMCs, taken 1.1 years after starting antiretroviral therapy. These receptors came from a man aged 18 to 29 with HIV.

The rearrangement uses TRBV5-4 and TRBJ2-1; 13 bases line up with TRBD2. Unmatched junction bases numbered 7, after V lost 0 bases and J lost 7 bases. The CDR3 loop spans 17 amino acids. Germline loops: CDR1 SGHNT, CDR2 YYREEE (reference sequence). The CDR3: CASSLALAGGTLNEQFF. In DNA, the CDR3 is TGTGCCAGCAGCTTGGCACTAGCGGGAGGGACATTGAATGAGCAGTTCTTC.

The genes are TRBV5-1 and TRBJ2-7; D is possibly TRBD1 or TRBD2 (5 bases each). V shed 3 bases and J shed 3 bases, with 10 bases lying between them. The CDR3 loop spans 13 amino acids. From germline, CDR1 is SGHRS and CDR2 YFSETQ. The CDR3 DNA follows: TGCGCCAGCAGCTCGGGACCTTTCTACGAGCAGTACTTC. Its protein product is CASSSGPFYEQYF.

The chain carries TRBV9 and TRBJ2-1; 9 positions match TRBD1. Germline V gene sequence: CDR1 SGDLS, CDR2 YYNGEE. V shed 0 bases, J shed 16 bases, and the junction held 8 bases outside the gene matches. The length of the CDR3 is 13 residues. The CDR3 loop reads CASSVDRGPAVFF. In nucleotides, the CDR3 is TGTGCCAGCAGCGTAGACAGGGGGCCGGCCGTATTCTTC. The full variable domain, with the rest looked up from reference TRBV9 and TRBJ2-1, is DSGVTQTPKHLITATGQRVTLRCSPRSGDLSVYWYQQSLDQGLQFLIQYYNGEERAKGNILERFSAQQFPDLHSELNLSSLELGDSALYFCASSVDRGPAVFFGPGTRLTVL.

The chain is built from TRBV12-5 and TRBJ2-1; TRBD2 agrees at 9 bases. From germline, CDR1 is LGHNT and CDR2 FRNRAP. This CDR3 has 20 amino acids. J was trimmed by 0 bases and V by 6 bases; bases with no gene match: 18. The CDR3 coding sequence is TGTGCTAGTGGCCTCTTGGGGGTAGCGGGGGTCCCGAGCTCCTACAATGAGCAGTTCTTC. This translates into CASGLLGVAGVPSSYNEQFF.

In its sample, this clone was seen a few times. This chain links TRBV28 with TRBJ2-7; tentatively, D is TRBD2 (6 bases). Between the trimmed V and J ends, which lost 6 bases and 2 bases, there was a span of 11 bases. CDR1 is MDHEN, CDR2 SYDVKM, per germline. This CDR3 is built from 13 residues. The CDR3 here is CASSRDFTYEQYF. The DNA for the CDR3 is TGTGCCAGCAGCCGGGACTTCACCTACGAGCAGTACTTC.

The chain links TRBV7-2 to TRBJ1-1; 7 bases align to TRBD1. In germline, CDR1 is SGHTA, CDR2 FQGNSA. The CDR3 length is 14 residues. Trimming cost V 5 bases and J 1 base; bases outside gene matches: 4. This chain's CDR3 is CASSPGQANTEAFF. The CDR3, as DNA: TGTGCCAGCAGCCCCGGACAGGCGAACACTGAAGCTTTCTTT.

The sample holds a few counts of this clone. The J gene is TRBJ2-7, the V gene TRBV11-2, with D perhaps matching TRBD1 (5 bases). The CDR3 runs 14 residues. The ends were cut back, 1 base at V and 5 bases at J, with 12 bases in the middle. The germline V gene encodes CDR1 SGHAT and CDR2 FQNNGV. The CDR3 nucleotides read TGTGCCAGCAGCTTAGTCGCAGGGATCGACGAGCAGTACTTC. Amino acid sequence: CASSLVAGIDEQYF.

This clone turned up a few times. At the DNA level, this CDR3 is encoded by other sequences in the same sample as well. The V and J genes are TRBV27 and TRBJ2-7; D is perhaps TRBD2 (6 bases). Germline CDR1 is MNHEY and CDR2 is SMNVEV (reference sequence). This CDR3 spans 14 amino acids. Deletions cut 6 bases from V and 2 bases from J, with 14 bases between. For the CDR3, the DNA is TGTGCCAGCAGCTTCGGAGGAGGGGCCTACGAGCAGTACTTC. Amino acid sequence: CASSFGGGAYEQYF.

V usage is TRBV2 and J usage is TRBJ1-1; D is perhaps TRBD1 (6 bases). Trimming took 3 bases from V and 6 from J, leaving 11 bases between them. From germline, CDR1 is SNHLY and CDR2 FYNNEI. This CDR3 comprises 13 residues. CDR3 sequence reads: CASSEGGGPEAFF. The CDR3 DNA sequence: TGTGCCAGCAGTGAGGGCGGGGGGCCTGAAGCTTTCTTT.

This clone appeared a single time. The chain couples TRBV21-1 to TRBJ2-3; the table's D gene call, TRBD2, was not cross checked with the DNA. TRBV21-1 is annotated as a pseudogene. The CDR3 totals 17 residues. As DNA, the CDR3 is TGTGCCAGCAGCAAAGGGGAAGGGGCGGGAGGGCCAGATACGCAGTATTTT. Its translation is CASSKGEGAGGPDTQYF.

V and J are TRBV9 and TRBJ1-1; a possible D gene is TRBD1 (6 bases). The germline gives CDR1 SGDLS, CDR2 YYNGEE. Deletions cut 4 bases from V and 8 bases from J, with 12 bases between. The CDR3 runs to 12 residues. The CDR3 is CASSPLDREAFF. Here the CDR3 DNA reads TGTGCCAGCAGCCCCCTTGACAGGGAAGCTTTCTTT.

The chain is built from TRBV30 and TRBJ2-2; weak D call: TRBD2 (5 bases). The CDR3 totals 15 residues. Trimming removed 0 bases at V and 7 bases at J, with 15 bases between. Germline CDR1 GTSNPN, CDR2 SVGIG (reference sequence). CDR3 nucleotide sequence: TGTGCCTGGAGTGTACAGCTACTAGTTGGCGGGGAGCTGTTTTTT. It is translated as CAWSVQLLVGGELFF.

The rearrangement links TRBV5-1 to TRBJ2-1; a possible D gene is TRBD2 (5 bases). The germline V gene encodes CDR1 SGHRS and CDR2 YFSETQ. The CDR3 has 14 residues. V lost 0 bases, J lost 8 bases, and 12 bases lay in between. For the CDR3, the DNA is TGCGCCAGCAGCTTGGACGGCGGGCGGGATGAGCAGTTCTTC. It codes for CASSLDGGRDEQFF.

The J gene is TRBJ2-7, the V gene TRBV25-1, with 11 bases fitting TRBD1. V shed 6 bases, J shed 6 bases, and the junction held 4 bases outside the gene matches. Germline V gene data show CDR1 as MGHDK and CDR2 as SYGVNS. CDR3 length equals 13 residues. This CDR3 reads CASSLGQGAEQYF. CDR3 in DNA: TGTGCCAGCAGCCTCGGACAGGGGGCCGAGCAGTACTTC.